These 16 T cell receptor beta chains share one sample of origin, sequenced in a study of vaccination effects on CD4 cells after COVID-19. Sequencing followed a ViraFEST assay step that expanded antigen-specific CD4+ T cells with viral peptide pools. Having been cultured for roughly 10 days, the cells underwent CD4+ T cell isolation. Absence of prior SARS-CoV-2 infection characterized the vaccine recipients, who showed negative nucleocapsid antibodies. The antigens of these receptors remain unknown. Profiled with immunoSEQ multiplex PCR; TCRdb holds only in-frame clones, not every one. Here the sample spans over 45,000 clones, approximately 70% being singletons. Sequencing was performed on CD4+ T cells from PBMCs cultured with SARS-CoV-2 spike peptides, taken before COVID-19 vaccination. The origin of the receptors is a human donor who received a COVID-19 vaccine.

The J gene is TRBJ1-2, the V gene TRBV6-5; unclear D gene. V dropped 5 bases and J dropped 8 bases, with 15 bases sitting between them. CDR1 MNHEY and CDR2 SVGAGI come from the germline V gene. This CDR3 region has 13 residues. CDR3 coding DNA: TGTGCCAGCAGTCAGACCCGCCGGTACGGCTACACCTTC. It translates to CASSQTRRYGYTF.

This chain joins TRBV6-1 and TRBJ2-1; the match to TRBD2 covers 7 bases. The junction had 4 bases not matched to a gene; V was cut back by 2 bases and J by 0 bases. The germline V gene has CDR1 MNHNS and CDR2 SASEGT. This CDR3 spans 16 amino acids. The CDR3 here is CASSELGGSSYNEQFF. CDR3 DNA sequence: TGTGCCAGCAGTGAACTCGGGGGGAGCTCCTACAATGAGCAGTTCTTC.

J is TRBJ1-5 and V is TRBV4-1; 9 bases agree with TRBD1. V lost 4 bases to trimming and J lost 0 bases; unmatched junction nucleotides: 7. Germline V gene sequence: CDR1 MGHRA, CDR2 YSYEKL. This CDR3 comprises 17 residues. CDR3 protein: CASSRGTGLYSNQPQHF. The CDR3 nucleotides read TGCGCCAGCAGCCGAGGGACAGGGCTCTATAGCAATCAGCCCCAGCATTTT.

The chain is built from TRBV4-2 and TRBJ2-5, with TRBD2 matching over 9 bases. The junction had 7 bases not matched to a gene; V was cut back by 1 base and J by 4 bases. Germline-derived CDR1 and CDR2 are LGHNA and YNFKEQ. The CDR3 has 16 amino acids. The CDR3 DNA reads TGTGCCAGCAGCCAAGGGGGCGGGAGGGCCCTAGAGACCCAGTACTTC. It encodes CASSQGGGRALETQYF.

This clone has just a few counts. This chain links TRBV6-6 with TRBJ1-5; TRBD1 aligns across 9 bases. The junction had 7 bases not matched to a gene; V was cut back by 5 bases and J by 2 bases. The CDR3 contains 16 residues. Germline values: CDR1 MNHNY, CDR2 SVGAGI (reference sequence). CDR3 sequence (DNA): TGTGCCAGCAGTCCAGGGGACAGGGCGGGCAATCAGCCCCAGCATTTT. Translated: CASSPGDRAGNQPQHF.

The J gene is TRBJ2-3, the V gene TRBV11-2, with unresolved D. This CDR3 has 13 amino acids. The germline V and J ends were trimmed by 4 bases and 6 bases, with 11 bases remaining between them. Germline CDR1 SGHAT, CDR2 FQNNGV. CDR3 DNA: TGTGCCAGCAGCTCCGAGCGCGCGGATACGCAGTATTTT. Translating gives CASSSERADTQYF.

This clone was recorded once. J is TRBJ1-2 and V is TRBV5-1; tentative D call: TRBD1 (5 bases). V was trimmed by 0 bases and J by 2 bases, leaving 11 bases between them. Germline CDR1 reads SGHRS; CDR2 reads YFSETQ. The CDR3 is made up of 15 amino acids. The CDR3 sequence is CASSLVGGPNYGYTF. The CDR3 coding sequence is TGCGCCAGCAGCTTGGTGGGGGGTCCCAACTATGGCTACACCTTC.

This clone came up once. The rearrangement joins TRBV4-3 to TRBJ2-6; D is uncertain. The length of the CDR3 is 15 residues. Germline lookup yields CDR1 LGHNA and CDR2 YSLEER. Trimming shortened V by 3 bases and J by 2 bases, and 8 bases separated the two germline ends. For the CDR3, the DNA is TGCGCCAGCAGCCAGGGCCGAGCTGGGGCCAACGTCCTGACTTTC. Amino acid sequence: CASSQGRAGANVLTF.

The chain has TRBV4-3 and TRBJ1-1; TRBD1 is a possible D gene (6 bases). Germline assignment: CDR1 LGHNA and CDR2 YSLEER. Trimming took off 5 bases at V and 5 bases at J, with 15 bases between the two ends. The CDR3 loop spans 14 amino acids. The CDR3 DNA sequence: TGCGCCAGCAGCTTACGAGGTCAGGGGACTGAAGCTTTCTTT. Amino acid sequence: CASSLRGQGTEAFF.

CDR3: CASRAPPSGRTEAFF. The CDR3 DNA follows: TGTGCCAGCCGAGCCCCGCCATCCGGGCGCACTGAAGCTTTCTTT. The V and J genes are TRBV28 and TRBJ1-1; D is uncertain. The CDR3 runs to 15 residues. Trimming shortened V by 8 bases and J by 4 bases, and 20 bases separated the two germline ends. Germline-derived CDR1 and CDR2 are MDHEN and SYDVKM.

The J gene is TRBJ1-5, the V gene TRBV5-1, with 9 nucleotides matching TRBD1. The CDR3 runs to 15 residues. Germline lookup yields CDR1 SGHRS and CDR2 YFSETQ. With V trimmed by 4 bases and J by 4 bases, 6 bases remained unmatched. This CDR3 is CASSLSGTGNQPQHF. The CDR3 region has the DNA TGCGCCAGCAGCCTTAGCGGGACAGGGAATCAGCCCCAGCATTTT.

This chain's CDR3 is CASSPGSGYNSPLHF. CDR3 DNA: TGTGCCAGCAGTCCAGGGTCCGGCTATAATTCACCCCTCCACTTT. The J gene is TRBJ1-6, the V gene TRBV6-5, with D possibly being TRBD1 (5 bases). The CDR3 spans 15 residues. V lost 5 bases, J lost 3 bases, and 11 bases lay in between. Germline V gives CDR1 MNHEY, CDR2 SVGAGI.

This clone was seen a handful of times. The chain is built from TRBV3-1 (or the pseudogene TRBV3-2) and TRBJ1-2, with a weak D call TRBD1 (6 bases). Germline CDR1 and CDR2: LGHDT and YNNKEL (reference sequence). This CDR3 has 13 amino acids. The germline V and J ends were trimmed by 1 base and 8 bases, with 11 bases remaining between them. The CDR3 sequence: CASSQGGGRGYTF. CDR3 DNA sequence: TGTGCCAGCAGCCAAGGCGGGGGGCGAGGCTACACCTTC.

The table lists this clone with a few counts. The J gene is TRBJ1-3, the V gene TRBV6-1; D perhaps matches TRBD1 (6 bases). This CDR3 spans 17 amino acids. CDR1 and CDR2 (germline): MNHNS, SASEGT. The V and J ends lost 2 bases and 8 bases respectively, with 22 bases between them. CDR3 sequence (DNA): TGTGCCAGCAGTGAACCCGTTTGGTTAGCAGGGGCGGACACCATATATTTT. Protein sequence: CASSEPVWLAGADTIYF.

The CDR3 reads CASLPQGTNNSPLHF. As DNA, the CDR3 is TGTGCCAGCCTCCCCCAGGGGACAAATAATTCACCCCTCCACTTT. This chain connects TRBV6-5 to TRBJ1-6, with D maybe TRBD1 (6 bases). With 8 bases removed from V and 5 bases from J, the gap between germline ends came to 16 bases. Germline-derived CDR1 and CDR2 are MNHEY and SVGAGI. This CDR3 is built from 15 residues.

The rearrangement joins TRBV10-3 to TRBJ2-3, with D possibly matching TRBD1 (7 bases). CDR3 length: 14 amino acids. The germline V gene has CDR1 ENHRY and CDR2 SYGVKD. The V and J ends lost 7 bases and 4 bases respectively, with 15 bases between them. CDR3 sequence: CAIMEGAGADTQYF. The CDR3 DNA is TGTGCCATCATGGAGGGGGCTGGAGCAGATACGCAGTATTTT.